The next 16 T cell receptor beta chains were all read from a single sample in a study of shared clonotypes between healthy human individuals. Sequenced by immunoSEQ multiplex PCR; TCRdb stores in-frame clones only, minus some. The sample lists millions of clones; 85% to 95% were seen once. Positive CCR7 selection of CD45RO-negative cells yielded the naive CD8 cells, and terminally differentiated effector memory CD45RA+ cells were excluded. The sequenced material came from naive CD8+ T cells from PBMCs. The receptor set was obtained from a man aged 18 to 30 in good health. Some clones in this sample may be carry-over from other donors' samples.

The chain is built from TRBV28 and TRBJ2-1, with D perhaps being TRBD1 or TRBD2 (5 bases each). V was clipped by 7 bases and J by 4 bases, with 11 bases between them. Germline-derived CDR1 and CDR2 are MDHEN and SYDVKM. The CDR3 length is 13 residues. The CDR3 bases are TGTGCCAGCACCTGGGACCTGTACAATGAGCAGTTCTTC. Encoded protein: CASTWDLYNEQFF.

The chain combines TRBV11-2 with TRBJ2-5, with 10 positions matching TRBD1. This CDR3 comprises 17 residues. Per the germline V gene, CDR1 is SGHAT and CDR2 is FQNNGV. J was trimmed by 3 bases and V by 2 bases; bases with no gene match: 9. CDR3 nucleotide sequence: TGTGCCAGCAGCTTATACGCCAGGGACAGGGGAAAAGAGACCCAGTACTTC. Translation: CASSLYARDRGKETQYF.

The chain couples TRBV6-1 to TRBJ1-2, with D hard to call. The germline V gene encodes CDR1 MNHNS and CDR2 SASEGT. This CDR3 spans 13 amino acids. V was shortened by 11 bases and J by 4 bases, with 17 bases between the two germline ends. CDR3 DNA: TGTGCCGCTTCGTTTGACGGCGTCTATGGCTACACCTTC. This gives the protein CAASFDGVYGYTF.

The chain recombines TRBV27 with TRBJ2-2; a possible D gene is TRBD2 (7 bases). Germline V CDR1 and CDR2: MNHEY, SMNVEV (reference sequence). There are 16 residues in the CDR3. Trimming removed 6 bases at V and 6 bases at J, with 20 bases between. The DNA of the CDR3 is TGTGCCAGCAGGCCCCGGGGGGCGCAAAAATCCGGGGAGCTGTTTTTT. Protein product: CASRPRGAQKSGELFF.

V usage is TRBV6-1 and J usage is TRBJ1-2; D is uncertain. CDR1 is MNHNS, CDR2 SASEGT, per germline. CDR3 length: 12 amino acids. V was trimmed by 8 bases and J by 7 bases, leaving 14 bases between them. The CDR3 is CASRQPRPGYTF. As DNA, the CDR3 is TGTGCCAGCCGCCAACCGCGGCCTGGCTACACCTTC.

V is TRBV6-1 and J is TRBJ2-7; possibly TRBD2 for D (5 bases). The CDR3 has 15 amino acids. The germline V gene has CDR1 MNHNS and CDR2 SASEGT. V was pared by 3 bases and J by 1 base, with 13 bases between. CDR3 protein: CASSDTEAASYEQYF. The DNA of the CDR3 is TGTGCCAGCAGTGATACGGAGGCTGCTTCCTACGAGCAGTACTTC.

The V call is TRBV7-9, the J call TRBJ2-1, with a possible D match to TRBD1 (6 bases). This CDR3 contains 14 residues. Germline assignment: CDR1 SEHNR and CDR2 FQNEAQ (reference sequence). The V gene lost 7 bases and the J gene lost 6 bases, with 16 bases spanning the gap. CDR3 amino acids: CASISDSSFNEQFF. CDR3 sequence (DNA): TGTGCCAGCATTTCGGACAGCTCTTTCAATGAGCAGTTCTTC.

As for this clone: Additional DNA sequences in this sample encode the identical CDR3. The chain links TRBV27 to TRBJ1-5; D is uncertain. Germline-derived CDR1 and CDR2 are MNHEY and SMNVEV (reference sequence). The CDR3 extends over 15 amino acids. V was cut by 2 bases and J by 4 bases, with 12 bases left in between. The CDR3 sequence: CASSLSWVGNQPQHF. DNA for the CDR3: TGTGCCAGCAGTTTAAGCTGGGTGGGGAATCAGCCCCAGCATTTT.

The chain joins TRBV5-1 to TRBJ1-1; weak D call: TRBD1 (5 bases). V was trimmed by 0 bases and J by 1 base, leaving 10 bases between them. The CDR3 contains 15 residues. Germline CDR1 and CDR2: SGHRS and YFSETQ. CDR3 sequence reads: CASSLAAQGNTEAFF. CDR3 nucleotides: TGCGCCAGCAGCTTGGCCGCTCAGGGGAACACTGAAGCTTTCTTT.

The rearrangement joins TRBV13 to TRBJ2-7, with D maybe TRBD2 (5 bases). CDR1 is PRHDT and CDR2 is FYEKMQ in the germline V gene (reference sequence). This CDR3 is built from 13 residues. The ends were cut back, 6 bases at V and 7 bases at J, with 16 bases in the middle. As DNA, the CDR3 is TGTGCCAGCAGTGGACTGGGAATAGGGGAGCAGTACTTC. Residues: CASSGLGIGEQYF.

V usage is TRBV7-6 and J usage is TRBJ2-7; 7 bases fit TRBD1. This CDR3 contains 14 residues. Germline V gives CDR1 SGHVS, CDR2 FNYEAQ. The ends lost 5 bases at V and 3 bases at J; junction bases unmatched: 7. The CDR3 sequence is CASSQTRDSYEQYF. DNA for the CDR3: TGTGCCAGCAGCCAGACCCGGGACAGCTACGAGCAGTACTTC.

The rearrangement joins TRBV7-6 to TRBJ1-4, with D maybe TRBD1 (5 bases). In germline, CDR1 is SGHVS, CDR2 FNYEAQ. Trimming stripped 1 base from V and 4 bases from J, with 16 bases between. The CDR3 consists of 17 residues. The CDR3, as DNA: TGTGCCAGCAGCTTAGGGGGGAGACTCGTGGGTAATGAAAAACTGTTTTTT. Translating gives CASSLGGRLVGNEKLFF.

The rearrangement links TRBV5-4 to TRBJ2-3; D is tentatively TRBD1 or TRBD2 (5 bases each). The CDR3 has 15 amino acids. Between the trimmed V and J ends, which lost 0 bases and 2 bases, there was a span of 10 bases. Germline V lookup: CDR1 SGHNT, CDR2 YYREEE (reference sequence). The CDR3 nucleotides read TGTGCCAGCAGCTTGGCTTGGGGGAACACAGATACGCAGTATTTT. Translated: CASSLAWGNTDTQYF.

The rearrangement joins TRBV9 to TRBJ1-3; tentatively, D is TRBD1 (5 bases). Deletions cut 4 bases from V and 0 bases from J, with 11 bases between. The CDR3 runs 15 residues. The germline CDR1 and CDR2 sequences are SGDLS and YYNGEE. CDR3 nucleotide sequence: TGTGCCAGCAGCACCTCACAGGACTCTGGAAACACCATATATTTT. Translated: CASSTSQDSGNTIYF.

This clone has just a few counts. The V and J genes are TRBV4-1 and TRBJ1-5; the D is unclear. This CDR3 region has 16 residues. Germline-derived CDR1 and CDR2 are MGHRA and YSYEKL. Trimming removed 3 bases from V and 5 bases from J, with 17 bases in between. CDR3 DNA sequence: TGCGCCAGCAGCCAGATCGGGATAGGCTTGCATCAGCCCCAGCATTTT. This gives the protein CASSQIGIGLHQPQHF.

V and J are TRBV5-6 and TRBJ1-2; D unclear. The CDR3 loop spans 14 amino acids. With 4 bases removed from V and 1 base from J, the gap between germline ends came to 11 bases. The germline V gene has CDR1 SGHDT and CDR2 YYEEEE. This CDR3 is CASSIRRINYGYTF. The CDR3 DNA follows: TGTGCCAGCAGCATAAGGCGGATTAACTATGGCTACACCTTC.